The 29 T cell receptor beta chains in this list originate from one sample, sequenced in a study of human T cells and chemical hapten exposure. TCRdb itself ran the RACE reads through MiXCR, one entry per CDR3 protein. The table records about 190,000 distinct CDR3 sequences, under 30% of them present only once. This sample's time point: patch test 3, about 24 weeks after DPC sensitization. The treatment: therapeutic diphenylcyclopropenone sensitization with weekly scalp DPC. This material consisted of whole blood, taken in connection with sensitization to the hapten diphenylcyclopropenone (DPC). These receptors were obtained from a woman between 35 and 50 years old with alopecia areata. Some clones in this sample may be carry-over from other donors' samples.

The genes are TRBV29-1 and TRBJ2-1; 7 positions match TRBD2. Germline values: CDR1 SQVTM, CDR2 ANQGSEA. This CDR3 spans 12 amino acids. With V trimmed by 5 bases and J by 6 bases, 4 bases remained unmatched. The CDR3, as DNA: TGCAGCGTTACGGGGGGATTCAATGAGCAGTTCTTC. Encoded protein: CSVTGGFNEQFF.

The chain links TRBV10-3 to TRBJ2-7, with TRBD1 as a possible D gene (7 bases). Germline loops: CDR1 ENHRY, CDR2 SYGVKD. Trimming removed 6 bases at V and 2 bases at J, with 17 bases between. The length of the CDR3 is 15 residues. As DNA, the CDR3 is TGTGCCATCAGCCAGCGGACAGGAGGGCCCTACGAGCAGTACTTC. This gives the protein CAISQRTGGPYEQYF.

This clonotype was recorded a few times. The rearrangement joins TRBV20-1 to TRBJ2-5; D uncertain. The V and J ends lost 3 bases and 1 base respectively, with 12 bases between them. Germline lookup yields CDR1 DFQATT and CDR2 SNEGSKA (reference sequence). The CDR3 is 14 amino acids. For the CDR3, the DNA is TGCAGTGCTAGTACTCCCGTCCCCCAAGAGACCCAGTACTTC. Protein product: CSASTPVPQETQYF.

This clonotype was counted only a few times. The genes are TRBV10-3 and TRBJ2-3, with D hard to call. V was clipped by 8 bases and J by 4 bases, with 10 bases between them. This CDR3 is built from 12 residues. Per the germline V gene, CDR1 is ENHRY and CDR2 is SYGVKD. Here the CDR3 DNA reads TGTGCCATCGGGGATATCTCAGATACGCAGTATTTT. Encoded protein: CAIGDISDTQYF.

A single count supports this clonotype. This rearrangement joins TRBV2 to TRBJ1-1, with D hard to call. CDR1 and CDR2 from the germline V gene are SNHLY and FYNNEI. V was cut by 3 bases and J by 7 bases, with 9 bases left in between. The CDR3 sequence is 12 residues long. This chain's CDR3 is CASSDRPHEAFF. The CDR3, as DNA: TGTGCCAGCAGTGACCGCCCCCATGAAGCTTTCTTT.

In its sample, this clonotype was seen many times. The rearrangement joins TRBV12-3 or TRBV12-4 to TRBJ2-5; D unresolved. The V and J ends lost 2 bases and 9 bases respectively, with 10 bases between them. This CDR3 region has 12 residues. CDR3 sequence: CASSLSTSAQYF. CDR3 in DNA: TGTGCCAGCAGTTTAAGTACCTCCGCCCAGTACTTC.

The rearrangement joins TRBV29-1 to TRBJ2-2; D ambiguous. Germline CDR1 reads SQVTM; CDR2 reads ANQGSEA. Trimming pared 2 bases from V and 0 bases from J, leaving 10 bases between. The CDR3 spans 15 residues. The DNA of the CDR3 is TGCAGCGTTGAACTCTACGGGCCGAACACCGGGGAGCTGTTTTTT. Protein: CSVELYGPNTGELFF.

The gene calls are TRBV5-1 and TRBJ2-1, with TRBD2 matching 9 bases. Germline V gives CDR1 SGHRS, CDR2 YFSETQ. The CDR3 is 17 amino acids. The trim removed 0 bases at V and 0 bases at J, leaving 4 bases unmatched. As DNA, the CDR3 is TGCGCCAGCAGCTTGGTACTAGCGGGCAGCTCCTACAATGAGCAGTTCTTC. It codes for CASSLVLAGSSYNEQFF.

J is TRBJ1-6 and V is TRBV10-3, with D tentatively TRBD1 (6 bases). The CDR3 consists of 17 residues. The V gene lost 6 bases and the J gene lost 0 bases, with 15 bases spanning the gap. Per germline, CDR1 ENHRY and CDR2 SYGVKD. In nucleotides, the CDR3 is TGTGCCATCAGCGCCGGACAGTCGGGCTCCTATAATTCACCCCTCCACTTT. As protein: CAISAGQSGSYNSPLHF.

The chain recombines TRBV28 with TRBJ2-1; 10 bases match TRBD2. The germline CDR1 and CDR2 sequences are MDHEN and SYDVKM. The CDR3 consists of 15 residues. The J segment lost 5 bases and the V segment lost 6 bases, leaving 7 bases of the junction unmatched. CDR3 coding DNA: TGTGCCAGCAGGGAGCCTAGCGGGAGCCACAATGAGCAGTTCTTC. It yields the protein CASREPSGSHNEQFF.

This clonotype was observed a handful of times. The V gene is TRBV3-1, the J gene TRBJ2-7; maybe TRBD2 (6 bases). V dropped 4 bases and J dropped 2 bases, with 12 bases sitting between them. Germline lookup yields CDR1 LGHDT and CDR2 YNNKEL (reference sequence). This CDR3 spans 14 amino acids. The CDR3 loop is CASSLRLDPYEQYF. Here the CDR3 DNA reads TGTGCCAGCAGCCTCCGACTAGATCCCTACGAGCAGTACTTC.

The rearrangement links TRBV5-6 to TRBJ2-7; TRBD2 is a possible D gene (6 bases). Trimming removed 0 bases from V and 9 bases from J, with 10 bases in between. There are 12 residues in the CDR3. Germline CDR1 is SGHDT and CDR2 is YYEEEE. CDR3 DNA sequence: TGTGCCAGCAGCTTGGTCCGACTAGGGCAGTACTTC. This translates into CASSLVRLGQYF.

The J gene is TRBJ2-2, the V gene TRBV7-6; TRBD1 aligns across 9 bases. V lost 1 base and J lost 5; bases outside the gene matches: 5. Germline-derived CDR1 and CDR2 are SGHVS and FNYEAQ. This CDR3 contains 16 residues. The CDR3 region is CASSLGTGVETGELFF. The CDR3 nucleotides read TGTGCCAGCAGCTTAGGGACAGGGGTAGAGACCGGGGAGCTGTTTTTT.

The gene calls are TRBV29-1 and TRBJ2-1; D is perhaps TRBD2 (5 bases). The CDR3 has 15 residues. With 3 bases removed from V and 0 bases from J, the gap between germline ends came to 12 bases. Germline CDR1 and CDR2: SQVTM and ANQGSEA. CDR3: CSVDEGASSYNEQFF. The CDR3 DNA reads TGCAGCGTTGACGAGGGTGCGAGCTCCTACAATGAGCAGTTCTTC.

The chain carries TRBV12-3 or TRBV12-4 and TRBJ2-3; TRBD1 agrees at 8 bases. After removal of 11 bases from V and 4 bases from J, the junction contained 8 bases not matched to a gene. The CDR3 spans 13 residues. CDR3 protein: CAGGDRLADTQYF. The CDR3 DNA sequence: TGTGCCGGCGGGGACAGGCTGGCAGATACGCAGTATTTT.

Concerning this clonotype itself: The DNA is left out, because the CDR3 cannot be placed on it with certainty; the CDR3 is given as TCRdb lists it. The chain has TRBV7-2 and TRBJ1-3. Germline V CDR1 and CDR2: SGHTA, FQGNSA. The CDR3 is 13 amino acids long, termini counted. The CDR3 reads CASSVGGGSLVYF.

This clonotype was detected a few times. The J gene is TRBJ2-3, the V gene TRBV6-1; 7 bases agree with TRBD1. The V and J ends lost 6 bases and 4 bases, in that order; junction bases with no gene match: 4. Looked up from germline, CDR1 is MNHNS and CDR2 is SASEGT. The CDR3 totals 13 residues. This CDR3 reads CASRGQSADTQYF. The CDR3 nucleotides are TGTGCCAGCAGGGGACAGTCCGCAGATACGCAGTATTTT.

The CDR3 sequence: CSARKGTGISEAFF. CDR3 DNA sequence: TGCAGTGCTAGGAAAGGAACGGGTATCTCTGAAGCTTTCTTT. This chain links TRBV20-1 with TRBJ1-1; the D is unclear. Germline-derived CDR1 and CDR2 are DFQATT and SNEGSKA (reference sequence). This CDR3 comprises 14 residues. V lost 3 bases to trimming and J lost 6 bases, with 17 bases between them.

Ten or more counts support this clonotype. The chain uses TRBV9 and TRBJ1-1, with a tentative D call TRBD1 (6 bases). The CDR3 consists of 13 residues. The V end was cut by 5 bases, the J end by 5 bases, with 13 bases between. The germline V gene encodes CDR1 SGDLS and CDR2 YYNGEE. In DNA form, the CDR3 reads TGTGCCAGCAGTGCACAGGGAGGTACTGAAGCTTTCTTT. It translates to CASSAQGGTEAFF.

This chain links TRBV6-2 or TRBV6-3 with TRBJ1-5; no reliable D call. CDR1 and CDR2 from the germline V gene are MNHEY and SVGEGT. Trimming removed 0 bases at V and 7 bases at J, with 13 bases between. The CDR3 has 15 amino acids. The CDR3 bases are TGTGCCAGCAGTTACTCGGTGCGGGAGAGGCAGCCCCAGCATTTT. Translating gives CASSYSVRERQPQHF.

This chain connects TRBV20-1 to TRBJ2-3; 10 bases align to TRBD2. The V gene's germline CDR1 is DFQATT and CDR2 SNEGSKA (reference sequence). The CDR3 runs 15 residues. V was pared by 2 bases and J by 12 bases, with 14 bases of the junction left unmatched. This CDR3 is CSARTGTSADEAQYF. CDR3 sequence (DNA): TGCAGTGCTAGAACCGGGACTAGCGCCGACGAAGCACAGTATTTT.

This clonotype has ten or more counts. The chain combines TRBV28 with TRBJ2-7; 10 bases are a match to TRBD1. The CDR3 totals 16 residues. V lost 7 bases and J lost 1; bases outside the gene matches: 10. Looked up from germline, CDR1 is MDHEN and CDR2 is SYDVKM. The CDR3 bases are TGTGCCAGCACTCCTTTCCCGGGACAGGGGTCCTACGAGCAGTACTTC. This encodes CASTPFPGQGSYEQYF.

The sample holds many counts of this clonotype. V is TRBV29-1 and J is TRBJ2-3, with D possibly being TRBD1 or TRBD2 (5 bases each). V gave up 5 bases and J gave up 0 bases, with 9 bases separating them. This CDR3 comprises 13 residues. CDR1 is SQVTM and CDR2 is ANQGSEA in the germline V gene. Here the CDR3 reads CSVRGPSTDTQYF. The CDR3 bases are TGCAGCGTTCGGGGCCCTAGCACAGATACGCAGTATTTT.

There are a few counts of this clonotype. The chain uses TRBV27 and TRBJ2-3; D not resolved. Trimming took 5 bases from V and 1 from J, leaving 10 bases between them. This CDR3 has 14 amino acids. The V gene's germline CDR1 is MNHEY and CDR2 SMNVEV (reference sequence). CDR3 region: CASSGSPRTDTQYF. The CDR3 DNA follows: TGTGCCAGCAGTGGGTCGCCCCGCACAGATACGCAGTATTTT.

This clonotype has a handful of counts. V usage is TRBV6-5 and J usage is TRBJ2-7; tentative D call: TRBD1 (5 bases). Trimming took off 6 bases at V and 1 base at J, with 16 bases between the two ends. This CDR3 is 15 amino acids long. Germline V gene sequence: CDR1 MNHEY, CDR2 SVGAGI. CDR3 nucleotide sequence: TGTGCCAGCAGCCCCAGCCCAGGGAAGTCCTACGAGCAGTACTTC. Protein: CASSPSPGKSYEQYF.

This chain links TRBV20-1 with TRBJ2-1; D call uncertain. V lost 3 bases and J lost 2, with 11 bases in between. CDR3 length: 14 amino acids. Germline V gene sequence: CDR1 DFQATT, CDR2 SNEGSKA (reference sequence). The CDR3 sequence is CSASPSAAYNEQFF. The DNA for the CDR3 is TGCAGTGCTAGCCCCTCTGCCGCCTACAATGAGCAGTTCTTC.

This clonotype has a handful of counts. The genes are TRBV10-3 and TRBJ2-5, with 9 bases matching TRBD1. Per germline, CDR1 ENHRY and CDR2 SYGVKD. The CDR3 sequence is 14 residues long. J gave up 2 bases and V 3 bases, and 1 base lay outside the gene matches. The CDR3 loop reads CAISDDRGQETQYF. The DNA of the CDR3 is TGTGCCATCAGTGACGACAGGGGGCAAGAGACCCAGTACTTC.

This clonotype was picked up a small number of times. This chain links TRBV7-6 with TRBJ2-7, with D tentatively TRBD1 (6 bases). V lost 5 bases to trimming and J lost 3 bases, with 17 bases between them. Looked up from germline, CDR1 is SGHVS and CDR2 is FNYEAQ. The CDR3 loop spans 15 amino acids. The CDR3 DNA is TGTGCCAGCAGCAAAGCCCAGGGGCTGGGCTACGAGCAGTACTTC. Residues: CASSKAQGLGYEQYF.

This clonotype occurred a few times. The chain recombines TRBV11-1 with TRBJ2-1; D gene ambiguous. CDR3 length: 15 residues. The V end lost 2 bases, the J end lost 1 base, and 9 bases lay between the germline ends. Germline V CDR1 and CDR2: SGHAT, FQDESV (reference sequence). As DNA, the CDR3 is TGTGCCAGCAGCTTAACCGTAGGGTCCTACAATGAGCAGTTCTTC. Translation: CASSLTVGSYNEQFF.